Reported below is one T cell receptor beta chain. Its target antigen remains unknown. No per-base quality is available; no much larger clone lies one base away. This entry is derived from a study of T cell changes during pregnancy in multiple sclerosis (dated by TCRdb to about 2019). A note on the overall study: The study examined how the T cell repertoire changed over the course of pregnancy in women with multiple sclerosis.

V drops 7 bases and J drops 2 bases, leaving 13 bases in between. The germline V gene encodes CDR1 MDHEN and CDR2 SYDVKM. The CDR3 numbers 14 residues from cysteine through phenylalanine. The DNA shown is the 42-base CDR3, in frame from base 1. Library creation used the immunoSEQ multiplex PCR assay. As stored in TCRdb, this immuneACCESS dataset retains in-frame rearrangements with V and J assigned. A fraction of the clones does not appear; measured against another copy, unresolved V genes explain less than half of the discrepancy, and the remainder lacks a known reason. The sample includes about 49,000 clones, with 94% observed a single time. Clones ranked in the top ten supply roughly 5% of the sample.

The sequence derives from a female donor with multiple sclerosis, enrolled in a pregnancy study. The chain was built from TRBV28 and TRBJ2-3; perhaps TRBD2 is the D gene, with 5 bases matching. This sample comprised CD8+ T cells from peripheral blood mononuclear cells, obtained before pregnancy. The bases are TGTGCCAGCACTCTGGACTCCCTCACAGATACGCAGTATTTT. It specifies CASTLDSLTDTQYF.